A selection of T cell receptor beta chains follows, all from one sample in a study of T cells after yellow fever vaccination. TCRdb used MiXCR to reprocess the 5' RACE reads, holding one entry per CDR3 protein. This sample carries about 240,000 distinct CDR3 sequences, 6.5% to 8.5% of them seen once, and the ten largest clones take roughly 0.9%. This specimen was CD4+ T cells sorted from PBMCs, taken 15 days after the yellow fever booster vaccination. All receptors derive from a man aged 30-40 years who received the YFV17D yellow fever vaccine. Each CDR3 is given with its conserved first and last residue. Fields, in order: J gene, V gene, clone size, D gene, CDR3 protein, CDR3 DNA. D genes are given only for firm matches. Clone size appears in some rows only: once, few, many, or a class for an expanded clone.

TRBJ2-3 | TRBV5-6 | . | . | CASSRSGTDTQYF | TGTGCCAGCAGCCGAAGCGGCACAGATACGCAGTATTTT
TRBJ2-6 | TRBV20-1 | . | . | CSAKRQTSSGANVLTF | TGCAGTGCTAAGAGACAGACTAGCTCTGGGGCCAACGTCCTGACTTTC
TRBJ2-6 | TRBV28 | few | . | CASSLLGVILTF | TGTGCCAGCAGTCTACTGGGGGTGATCCTGACTTTC
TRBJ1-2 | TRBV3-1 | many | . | CASSQGQYYGYTF | TGTGCCAGCAGCCAGGGGCAGTACTATGGCTACACCTTC
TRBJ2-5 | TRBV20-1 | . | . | CSAARGDSKETQYF | TGCAGTGCCGCCCGCGGGGACAGTAAAGAGACCCAGTACTTC
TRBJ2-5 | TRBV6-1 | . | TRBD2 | CASSQLAAPQETQYF | TGTGCCAGCAGTCAACTAGCGGCGCCCCAAGAGACCCAGTACTTC
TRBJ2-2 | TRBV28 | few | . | CASSLRVGHTGELFF | TGTGCCAGCAGTTTGAGGGTGGGACACACCGGGGAGCTGTTTTTT
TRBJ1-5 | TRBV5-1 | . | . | CASSLAPGFSNQPQHF | TGCGCCAGCAGCTTGGCCCCGGGGTTTAGCAATCAGCCCCAGCATTTT
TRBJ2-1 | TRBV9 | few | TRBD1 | CASSIGQGAVNEQFF | TGTGCCAGCAGCATTGGACAGGGGGCGGTGAATGAGCAGTTCTTC
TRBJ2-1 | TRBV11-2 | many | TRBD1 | CASSSRFTGGSALNEQFF | TGTGCCAGCAGCTCCCGTTTCACAGGGGGTTCGGCCCTTAATGAGCAGTTCTTC
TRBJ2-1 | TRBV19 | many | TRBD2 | CASASGRTYNEQFF | TGTGCCAGTGCTAGCGGGAGGACCTACAATGAGCAGTTCTTC
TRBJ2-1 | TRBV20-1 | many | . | CSAKQYNEQFF | TGCAGTGCTAAACAATACAATGAGCAGTTCTTC
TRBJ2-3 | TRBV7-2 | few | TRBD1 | CASSLEAGGYTQYF | TGTGCCAGCAGCTTAGAGGCAGGGGGCTATACGCAGTATTTT
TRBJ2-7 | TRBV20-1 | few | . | CSARDRRGSSTYEQYF | TGCAGTGCTAGAGATAGGAGGGGATCATCTACCTACGAGCAGTACTTC
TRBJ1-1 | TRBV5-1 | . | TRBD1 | CASSLNGQGGITEAFF | TGCGCCAGCAGCCTAAACGGACAGGGAGGTATCACTGAAGCTTTCTTT
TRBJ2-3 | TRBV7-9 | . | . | CASSARQAGDTQYF | TGTGCCAGCAGCGCCCGACAGGCCGGGGATACGCAGTATTTT
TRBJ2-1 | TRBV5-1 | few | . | CASSLPHLNEQFF | TGCGCCAGCAGCTTGCCCCACCTCAATGAGCAGTTCTTC
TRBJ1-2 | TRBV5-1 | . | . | CASSLDRFYYGYTF | TGCGCCAGCAGCTTGGACAGGTTTTACTATGGCTACACCTTC
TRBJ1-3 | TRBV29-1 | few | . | CSVEVDRGGNTIYF | TGCAGCGTTGAAGTCGACCGGGGGGGAAACACCATATATTTT
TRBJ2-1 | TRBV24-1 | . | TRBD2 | CATSDSSGDYNEQFF | TGTGCCACCAGTGATTCTAGCGGGGATTACAATGAGCAGTTCTTC
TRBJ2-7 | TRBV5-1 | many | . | CASSLGLGTGQYF | TGCGCCAGCAGCTTGGGCCTGGGAACGGGGCAGTACTTC
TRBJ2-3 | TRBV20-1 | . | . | CSPRRGPSTDTQYF | TGCAGTCCTCGGAGGGGGCCTAGCACAGATACGCAGTATTTT
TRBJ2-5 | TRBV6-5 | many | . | CASRVQETQYF | TGTGCCAGCAGGGTACAAGAGACCCAGTACTTC
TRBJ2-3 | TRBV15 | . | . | CATSRGATDTQYF | TGTGCCACCAGCAGGGGTGCCACAGATACGCAGTATTTT
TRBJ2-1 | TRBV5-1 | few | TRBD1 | CASSTGARWDEQFF | TGCGCCAGCAGCACAGGGGCGCGGTGGGATGAGCAGTTCTTC
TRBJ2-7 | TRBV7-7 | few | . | CASSFRVGSYEQYF | TGTGCTAGCAGCTTTAGGGTAGGCTCCTACGAGCAGTACTTC
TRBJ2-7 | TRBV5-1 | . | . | CASSLQRTSSYEQYF | TGCGCCAGCAGCTTACAACGGACAAGCTCCTACGAGCAGTACTTC
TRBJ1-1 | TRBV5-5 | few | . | CASSLGHRTKGTEAFF | TGTGCCAGCAGCTTGGGCCACAGGACGAAAGGGACTGAAGCTTTCTTT
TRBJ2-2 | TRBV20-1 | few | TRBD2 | CSARDLRLAGVGGELFF | TGCAGTGCTAGAGATTTGCGACTAGCGGGAGTAGGTGGGGAGCTGTTTTTT
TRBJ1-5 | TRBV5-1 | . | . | CASSPAPGNQPQHF | TGCGCCAGTAGCCCGGCCCCTGGCAATCAGCCCCAGCATTTT
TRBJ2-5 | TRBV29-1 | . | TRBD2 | CSVVTGGWETQYF | TGCAGCGTTGTAACGGGAGGTTGGGAGACCCAGTACTTC
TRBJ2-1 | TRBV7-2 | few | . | CASSHLGVYNEQFF | TGTGCCAGCAGCCACTTAGGGGTCTACAATGAGCAGTTCTTC
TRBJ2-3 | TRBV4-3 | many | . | CASSQEDPRGSSDTQYF | TGCGCCAGCAGCCAAGAGGATCCTAGAGGGAGCTCCGATACGCAGTATTTT
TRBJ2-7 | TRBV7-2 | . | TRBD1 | CASSSRSGTAHSVQYF | TGTGCCAGCAGCTCCAGGTCCGGGACAGCCCACTCGGTGCAGTACTTC
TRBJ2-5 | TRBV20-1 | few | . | CSANVFQETQYF | TGCAGTGCTAACGTTTTCCAAGAGACCCAGTACTTC
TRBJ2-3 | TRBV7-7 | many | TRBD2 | CASSLRYGQAFSGRSGADTQYF | TGTGCCAGCAGCTTACGTTATGGACAGGCCTTTAGCGGGAGGAGTGGAGCAGATACGCAGTATTTT
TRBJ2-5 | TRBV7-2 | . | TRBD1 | CASSAPGQRETQYF | TGTGCCAGCAGCGCCCCGGGACAGCGTGAGACCCAGTACTTC
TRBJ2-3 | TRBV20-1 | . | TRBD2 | CSASGGADTQYF | TGCAGTGCCTCGGGGGGGGCAGATACGCAGTATTTT
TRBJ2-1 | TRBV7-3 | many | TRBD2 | CASSSKRERGNEQFF | TGTGCCAGCAGCTCCAAGCGGGAACGAGGTAATGAGCAGTTCTTC
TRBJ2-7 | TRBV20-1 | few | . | CSARTAYEQYF | TGCAGTGCTAGGACAGCCTACGAGCAGTACTTC
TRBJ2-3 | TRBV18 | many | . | CASSQGWIPEYF | TGTGCCAGCTCCCAGGGGTGGATTCCAGAGTATTTT
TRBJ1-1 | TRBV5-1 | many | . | CASSFPNTEAFF | TGCGCCAGCAGCTTCCCGAACACTGAAGCTTTCTTT
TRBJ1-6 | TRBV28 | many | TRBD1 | CASRERTGGYSPLHF | TGTGCCAGCAGAGAACGGACAGGGGGCTATTCACCCCTCCACTTT
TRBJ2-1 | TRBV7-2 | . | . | CASSPEGGPNNEQFF | TGTGCCAGCAGCCCAGAGGGGGGACCGAACAATGAGCAGTTCTTC
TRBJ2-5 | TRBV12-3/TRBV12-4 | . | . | CASTAGYWETQYF | TGTGCCAGCACCGCAGGGTACTGGGAGACCCAGTACTTC
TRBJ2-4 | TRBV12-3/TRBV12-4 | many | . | CASRISSAGIQYF | TGTGCCAGCAGAATTAGCTCAGCGGGCATTCAGTACTTC
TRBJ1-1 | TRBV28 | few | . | CASSQLGQGIEAFF | TGTGCCAGCAGTCAGCTCGGTCAGGGGATTGAAGCTTTCTTT